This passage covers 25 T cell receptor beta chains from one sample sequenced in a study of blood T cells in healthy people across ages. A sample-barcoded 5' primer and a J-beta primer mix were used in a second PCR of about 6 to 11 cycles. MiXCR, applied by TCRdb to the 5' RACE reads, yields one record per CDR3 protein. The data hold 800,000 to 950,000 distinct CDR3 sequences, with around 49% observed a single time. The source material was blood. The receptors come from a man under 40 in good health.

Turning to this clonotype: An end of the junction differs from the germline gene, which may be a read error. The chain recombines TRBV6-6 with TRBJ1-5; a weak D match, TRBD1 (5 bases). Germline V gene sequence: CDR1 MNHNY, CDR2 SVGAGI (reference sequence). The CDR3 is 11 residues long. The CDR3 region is CASRGTQPQHF. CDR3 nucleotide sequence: TGTGCTAGCAGAGGGACTCAGCCCCAGCATTTT.

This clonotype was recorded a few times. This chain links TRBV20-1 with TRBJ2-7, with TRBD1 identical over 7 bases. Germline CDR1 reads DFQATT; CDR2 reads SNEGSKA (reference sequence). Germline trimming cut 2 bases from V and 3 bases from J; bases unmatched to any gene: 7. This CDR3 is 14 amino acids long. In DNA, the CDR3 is TGCAGTGCTAGACGAAGGACAGGACGCTACGAGCAGTACTTC. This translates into CSARRRTGRYEQYF.

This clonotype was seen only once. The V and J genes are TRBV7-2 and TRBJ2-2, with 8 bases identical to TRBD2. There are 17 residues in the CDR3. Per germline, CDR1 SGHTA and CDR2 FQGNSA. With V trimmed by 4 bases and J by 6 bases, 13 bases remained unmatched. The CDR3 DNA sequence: TGTGCCAGCAGCTCCATACGGACTAGCAGTAGAGCCGGGGAGCTGTTTTTT. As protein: CASSSIRTSSRAGELFF.

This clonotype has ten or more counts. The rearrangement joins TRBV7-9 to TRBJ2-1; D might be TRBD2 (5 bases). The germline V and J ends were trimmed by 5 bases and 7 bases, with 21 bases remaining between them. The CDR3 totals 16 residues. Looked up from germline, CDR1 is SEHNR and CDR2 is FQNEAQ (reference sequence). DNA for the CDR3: TGTGCCAGCAGCCCCCCATTGAGAGCGGCGAGAAATGAGCAGTTCTTC. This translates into CASSPPLRAARNEQFF.

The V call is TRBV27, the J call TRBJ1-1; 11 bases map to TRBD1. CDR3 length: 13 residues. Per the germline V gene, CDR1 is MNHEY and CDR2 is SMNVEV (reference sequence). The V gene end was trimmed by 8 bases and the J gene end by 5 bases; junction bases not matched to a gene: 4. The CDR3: CASLGTGGTEAFF. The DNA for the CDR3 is TGTGCCAGCCTTGGGACAGGGGGAACTGAAGCTTTCTTT.

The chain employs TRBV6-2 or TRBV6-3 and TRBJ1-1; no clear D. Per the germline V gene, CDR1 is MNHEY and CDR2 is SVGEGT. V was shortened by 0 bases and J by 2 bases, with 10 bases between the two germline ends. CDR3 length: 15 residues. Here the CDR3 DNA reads TGTGCCAGCAGTTACTCGGTGAGGCTCAACACTGAAGCTTTCTTT. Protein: CASSYSVRLNTEAFF.

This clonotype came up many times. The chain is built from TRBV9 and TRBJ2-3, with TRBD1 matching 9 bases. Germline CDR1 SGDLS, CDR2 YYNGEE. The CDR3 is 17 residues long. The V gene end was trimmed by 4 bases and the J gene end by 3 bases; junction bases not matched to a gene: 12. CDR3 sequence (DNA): TGTGCCAGCAGCTACGCAGCTACAGGGGGCGCGACAGATACGCAGTATTTT. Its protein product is CASSYAATGGATDTQYF.

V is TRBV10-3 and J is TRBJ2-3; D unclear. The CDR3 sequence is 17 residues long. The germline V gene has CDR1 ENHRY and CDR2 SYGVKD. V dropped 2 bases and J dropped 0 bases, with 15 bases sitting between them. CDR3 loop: CAISEEDARRSTDTQYF. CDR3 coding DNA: TGTGCCATCAGTGAGGAGGACGCGCGGAGAAGCACAGATACGCAGTATTTT.

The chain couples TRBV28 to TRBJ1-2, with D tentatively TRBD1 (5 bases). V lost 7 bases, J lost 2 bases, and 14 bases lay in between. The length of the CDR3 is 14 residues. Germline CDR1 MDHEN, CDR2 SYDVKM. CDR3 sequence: CASTRGTANYGYTF. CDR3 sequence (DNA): TGTGCCAGCACCCGAGGGACCGCGAACTATGGCTACACCTTC.

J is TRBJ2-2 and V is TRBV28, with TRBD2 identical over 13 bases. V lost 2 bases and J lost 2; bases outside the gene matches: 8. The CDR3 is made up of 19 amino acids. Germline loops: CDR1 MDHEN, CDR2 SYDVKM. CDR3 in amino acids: CASSLARLAGGSNTGELFF. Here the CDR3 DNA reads TGTGCCAGCAGTTTAGCCCGACTAGCGGGGGGATCAAACACCGGGGAGCTGTTTTTT. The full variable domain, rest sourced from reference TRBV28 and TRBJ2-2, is DVKVTQSSRYLVKRTGEKVFLECVQDMDHENMFWYRQDPGLGLRLIYFSYDVKMKEKGDIPEGYSVSREKKERFSLILESASTNQTSMYLCASSLARLAGGSNTGELFFGEGSRLTVL.

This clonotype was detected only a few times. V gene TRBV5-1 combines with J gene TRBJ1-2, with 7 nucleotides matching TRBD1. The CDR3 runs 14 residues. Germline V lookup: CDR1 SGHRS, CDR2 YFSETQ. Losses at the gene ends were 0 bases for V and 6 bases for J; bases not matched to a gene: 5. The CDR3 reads CASSLGTGVDGYTF. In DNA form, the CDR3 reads TGCGCCAGCAGCTTGGGGACAGGAGTCGATGGCTACACCTTC.

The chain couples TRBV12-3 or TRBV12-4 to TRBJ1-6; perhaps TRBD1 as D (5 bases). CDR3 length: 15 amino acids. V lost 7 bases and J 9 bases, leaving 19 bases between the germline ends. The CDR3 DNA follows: TGTGCCAGCACGCAAGGCCAGGGTGTGGGTTCACCCCTCCACTTT. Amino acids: CASTQGQGVGSPLHF.

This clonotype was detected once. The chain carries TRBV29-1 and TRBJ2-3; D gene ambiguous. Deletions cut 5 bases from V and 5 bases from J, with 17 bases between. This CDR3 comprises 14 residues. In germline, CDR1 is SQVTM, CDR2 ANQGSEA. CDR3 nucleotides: TGCAGCGTTCGGGTCGGCCTTATGAGAGATACGCAGTATTTT. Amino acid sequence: CSVRVGLMRDTQYF.

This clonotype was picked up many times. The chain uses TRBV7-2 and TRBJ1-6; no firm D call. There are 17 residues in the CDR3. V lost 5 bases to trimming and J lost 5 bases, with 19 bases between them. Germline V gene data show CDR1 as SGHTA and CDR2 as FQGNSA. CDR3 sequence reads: CASSRSTSDRDNSPLHF. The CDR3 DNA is TGTGCCAGCAGCCGTTCCACGTCGGACCGAGATAATTCACCCCTCCACTTT.

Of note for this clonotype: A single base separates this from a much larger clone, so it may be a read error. The CDR3 nucleotides read TGTGCCAGCAGCAAATCGAACCTAAATGAGCAGTACTTC. Encoded protein: CASSKSNLNEQYF. V and J are TRBV3-1 and TRBJ2-5, with D unclear. This CDR3 comprises 13 residues. Trimming removed 5 bases from V and 11 bases from J, with 18 bases in between. Germline V lookup: CDR1 LGHDT, CDR2 YNNKEL (reference sequence).

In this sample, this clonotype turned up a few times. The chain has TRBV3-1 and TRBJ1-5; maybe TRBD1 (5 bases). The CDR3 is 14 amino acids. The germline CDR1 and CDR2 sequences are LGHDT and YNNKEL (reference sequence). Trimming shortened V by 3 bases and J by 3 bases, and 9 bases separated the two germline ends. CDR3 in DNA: TGTGCCAGCAGCCAGGAGGGGTCCAATCAGCCCCAGCATTTT. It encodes CASSQEGSNQPQHF.

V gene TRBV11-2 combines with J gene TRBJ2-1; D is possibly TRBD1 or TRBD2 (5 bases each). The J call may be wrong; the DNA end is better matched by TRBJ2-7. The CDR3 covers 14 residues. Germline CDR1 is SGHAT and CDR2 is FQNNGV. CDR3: CASSLEQERCEQYF. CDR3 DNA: TGTGCCAGCAGCTTAGAACAGGAGCGGTGCGAGCAGTACTTC.

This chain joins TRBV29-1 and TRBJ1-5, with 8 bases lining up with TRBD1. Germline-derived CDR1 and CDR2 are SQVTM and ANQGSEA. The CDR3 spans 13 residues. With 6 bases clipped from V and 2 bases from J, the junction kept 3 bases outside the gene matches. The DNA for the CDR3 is TGCAGCGTCACAGGGGGTGGCAATCAGCCCCAGCATTTT. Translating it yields CSVTGGGNQPQHF.

The CDR3 coding sequence is TGCAGCGTTGAAGAGGCTGCGGGGGGGCTGAATGAGCAGTTCTTC. Amino acid sequence: CSVEEAAGGLNEQFF. The chain is built from TRBV29-1 and TRBJ2-1, with 9 positions matching TRBD2. CDR3 length: 15 amino acids. The V and J ends lost 0 bases and 7 bases, in that order; junction bases with no gene match: 7. Per the germline V gene, CDR1 is SQVTM and CDR2 is ANQGSEA.

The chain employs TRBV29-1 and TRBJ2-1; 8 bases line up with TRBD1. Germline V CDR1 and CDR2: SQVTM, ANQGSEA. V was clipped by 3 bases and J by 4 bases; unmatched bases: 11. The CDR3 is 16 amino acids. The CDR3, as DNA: TGCAGCGTTGAGGGGACAGGCCGTTGGAGTTACAATGAGCAGTTCTTC. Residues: CSVEGTGRWSYNEQFF.

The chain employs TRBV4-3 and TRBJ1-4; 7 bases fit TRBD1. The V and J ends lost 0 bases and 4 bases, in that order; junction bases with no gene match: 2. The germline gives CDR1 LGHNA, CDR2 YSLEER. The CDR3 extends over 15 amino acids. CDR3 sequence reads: CASSQDRGSNEKLFF. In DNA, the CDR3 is TGCGCCAGCAGCCAAGACAGGGGGAGTAATGAAAAACTGTTTTTT.

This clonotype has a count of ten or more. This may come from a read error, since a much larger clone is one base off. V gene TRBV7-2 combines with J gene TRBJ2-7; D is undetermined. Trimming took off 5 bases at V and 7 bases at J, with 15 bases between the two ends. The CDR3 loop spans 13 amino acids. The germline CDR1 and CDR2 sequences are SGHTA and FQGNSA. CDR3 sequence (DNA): TGTGCCAGCAGCGTAGGGATGCTAAAGGAGCAGTACTTC. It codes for CASSVGMLKEQYF. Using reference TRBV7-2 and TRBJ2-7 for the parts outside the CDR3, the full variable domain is GAGVSQSPSNKVTEKGKDVELRCDPISGHTALYWYRQSLGQGLEFLIYFQGNSAPDKSGLPSDRFSAERTGGSVSTLTIQRTQQEDSAVYLCASSVGMLKEQYFGPGTRLTVT.

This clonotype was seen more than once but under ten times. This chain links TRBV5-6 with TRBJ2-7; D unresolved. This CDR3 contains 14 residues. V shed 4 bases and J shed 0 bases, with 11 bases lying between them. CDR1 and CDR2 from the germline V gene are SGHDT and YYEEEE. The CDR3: CASSLPFVSYEQYF. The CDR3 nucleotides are TGTGCCAGCAGCCTCCCGTTCGTCTCCTACGAGCAGTACTTC. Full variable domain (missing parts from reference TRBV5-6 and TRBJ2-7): DAGVTQSPTHLIKTRGQQVTLRCSPKSGHDTVSWYQQALGQGPQFIFQYYEEEERQRGNFPDRFSGHQFPNYSSELNVNALLLGDSALYLCASSLPFVSYEQYFGPGTRLTVT.

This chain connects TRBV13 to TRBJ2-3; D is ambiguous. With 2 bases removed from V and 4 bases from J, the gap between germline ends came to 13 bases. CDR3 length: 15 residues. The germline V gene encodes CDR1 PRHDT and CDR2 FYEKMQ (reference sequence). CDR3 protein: CASSLSPVIPDTQYF. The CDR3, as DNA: TGTGCCAGCAGCTTAAGTCCTGTAATACCAGATACGCAGTATTTT.

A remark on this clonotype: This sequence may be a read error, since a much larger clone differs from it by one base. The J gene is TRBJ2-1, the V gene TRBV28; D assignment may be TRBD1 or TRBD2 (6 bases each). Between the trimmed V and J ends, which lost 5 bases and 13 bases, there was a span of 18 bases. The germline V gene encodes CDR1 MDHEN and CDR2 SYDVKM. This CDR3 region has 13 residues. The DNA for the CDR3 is TGTGCCAGCAGTGTAGGGGGGTCAGAGACCCAGTTCTTC. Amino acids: CASSVGGSETQFF.